This T cell receptor beta chain derives from a study of shared clonotypes between healthy human individuals. Study-level points and caveats: Large depth notwithstanding, sorted-subset sequencing proved incomplete by rarefaction. Investigators collected only blood, and repertoires in tissues likely differ.

Over several immunoSEQ plates, each subset's genomic DNA was distributed in even portions. Sequencing used immunoSEQ multiplex PCR; TCRdb keeps in-frame clones, though not all of them. The table has roughly 2,500,000 clones, 80% to 95% seen once. The V gene lost 2 bases and the J gene lost 2 bases, with 13 bases spanning the gap. Germline V gives CDR1 MGHRA, CDR2 YSYEKL. This CDR3 contains 16 residues. Comment on this clone: What it binds is not known.

This receptor was taken from a man aged 18 to 29 in good health. Some clones in this sample may be carry-over from other donors' samples. The sample taken for sequencing was naive CD4+ T cells from PBMCs. Subset reported: CD45RA+ positively selected. The chain carries TRBV4-1 and TRBJ1-3, with a tentative D call TRBD1 (5 bases). The CDR3 is CASSQSGVAPGNTIYF. For the CDR3, the DNA is TGCGCCAGCAGCCAATCGGGGGTGGCCCCTGGAAACACCATATATTTT.